This TCR beta chain was found in a study of shared clonotypes between healthy human individuals. Broader study findings: Blood was the only sampled material, and tissue repertoires likely differ.

Genomic DNA (from each subset) was split evenly across several immunoSEQ plates. TCRdb's copy holds only in-frame clones and misses some; the assay was immunoSEQ multiplex PCR. The sample records some 1,400,000 clones, around 97% being singletons. CDR3 size: 13 residues. Germline V gene data show CDR1 as SGHNT and CDR2 as YYREEE (reference sequence). V was cut by 3 bases and J by 0 bases, with 7 bases left in between. Comments on this clone: The target antigen is unknown.

This TCR was sampled from a man aged 30 to 45 in good health. Sequences were obtained from naive CD4+ T cells sorted from blood. Subset in this sample: CD45RA+ positively selected. The chain combines TRBV5-4 with TRBJ2-7, with D maybe TRBD2 (5 bases). The CDR3 coding sequence is TGTGCCAGCAGCTCCGGGAACTCCTACGAGCAGTACTTC. Protein sequence: CASSSGNSYEQYF.